This T cell receptor (beta chain) comes out of a study of glioma-infiltrating T cells after dendritic cell vaccination (dated by TCRdb to 2016 to 2017). About the investigation overall: A cohort of approximately 15 glioblastoma patients from Phase I and II dendritic cell vaccination trials was included, of whom 9 were newly diagnosed and 6 had recurrent disease. Patients received autologous tumor lysate-pulsed dendritic cell vaccination between the early 2000s and the early 2010s. The vaccine was prepared from monocyte-derived dendritic cells that were cultured for under 8 days with IL-4 and GM-CSF and then pulsed overnight with autologous tumor lysate. Three intradermal dendritic cell vaccine injections were administered to patients at biweekly intervals in the arm below the axilla. In glioblastoma patients vaccinated with dendritic cells, deep sequencing of TCR beta CDR3 regions served to measure tumor-infiltrating lymphocyte content and to compare repertoires between tumor and blood. Survival after dendritic cell vaccination was correlated with TCR sequencing metrics, including TIL content and tumor-blood repertoire overlap.

To note about this clone: It lacks a known antigen. There are no base qualities to consult, and no much larger clone falls within one base.

Counted from cysteine to phenylalanine, this CDR3 has 14 amino acids. The read is trimmed to its CDR3 DNA, 42 bases read in frame from base 1. The V end loses 1 base and the J end loses 9 bases, and a stretch of 13 bases separates them. From a lookup of the germline V gene (reference sequence), CDR1 and CDR2 are MNHEY and SMNVEV. Using the immunoSEQ assay, TCRB CDR3 regions were amplified from 1.5 to 2 micrograms of genomic DNA, or from all available DNA when less than that was on hand. For multiplex PCR, 60 forward primers for TCR V beta segments and 13 reverse primers for J beta segments were used. Synthetic control templates were spiked into each sample at limiting dilution to estimate reads per starting template. The Illumina HiSeq System generated sequencing reads of 87 bp. Per the source publication's procedure: PCR and sequencing errors were removed by merging closely related sequences with a nearest neighbor algorithm. TCR overlap was measured as the percentage of unique tumor TCR beta sequences that were also present in the peripheral blood of the same patient. What TCRdb holds here is the immuneACCESS table cut down to in-frame rearrangements. Part of the clones is not present; checked against another copy, under half of the missing clones reflect an unresolved V gene, and the others are unexplained. The V and J calls and clone size come from that table; D and trimming were worked out from the DNA. In all, the sample holds tens of thousands of clones, and about 83% of those were seen once. In total, the top ten clones hold roughly 8.8% of the sample.

The label giving this sample's time point can be read as: after dendritic cell vaccination, including at tumor progression/relapse. Patients were selected for having adequate residual fresh-frozen tumor tissue and more than two years of available survival data. An isocitrate dehydrogenase mutation was not carried by any of the glioblastoma patients, although molecular status was otherwise variable. PBMC were collected before vaccination, two weeks after the third vaccination, and at tumor progression when it occurred. The Qiagen DNeasy Blood extraction Kit was used for extraction of genomic DNA. On the study overall, not on this receptor specifically: The cohort was small and heterogeneous, only a few patients had full blood and tumor sets, and even fewer had initial-recurrent tumor pairs. No direct relationship between TCR clonality and survival was found, suggesting a diverse polyclonal response may matter. The response model built on TCR overlap across three groups was characterized as speculative, with prospective validation still needed. Longer time to progression and overall survival after dendritic cell vaccination were predicted by higher estimated pretreatment TIL content.

The rearranged chain carries TRBV27 and TRBJ2-4; D gene: possibly TRBD2, on 5 matching bases. This clonotype was obtained from a human donor with glioblastoma. Sequencing was performed on blood, taken after dendritic cell vaccination. The CDR3 region reads CASSLFEGRGIQYF. Here is the DNA: TGTGCCAGCAGTTTATTCGAGGGTCGGGGCATTCAGTACTTC.